This TCR beta chain was identified in a study of T cells in Graves' hyperthyroidism and ophthalmopathy. Researchers defined stable Graves' hyperthyroidism as no ophthalmopathy progression within 18 months. Patients aged 18 to 65 with hyperthyroidism were newly diagnosed, with duration under 2 months. Amplification of TCR beta CDR3 regions used RNA as the template. Using the HTBI primer set, a first-round RT-PCR was run on the TCR CDR3. Using its own MiXCR run on the multiplex PCR reads, TCRdb lists one record per CDR3 protein. The sample records about 560,000 distinct CDR3 sequences, over 15% being singletons. The sample holds many counts of this clonotype. The CDR3 loop spans 15 amino acids. Germline V CDR1 and CDR2: LGHDT, YNNKEL (reference sequence). V gave up 4 bases and J gave up 0 bases, with 12 bases separating them.

Sequenced: blood. This sequence joins TRBV3-1 and TRBJ1-1; no clear D. This receptor was taken from a woman between 18 and 29 years old with Graves' hyperthyroidism. CDR3 sequence: CASSPGRTLNTEAFF. The CDR3 nucleotides read TGTGCCAGCAGCCCCGGGAGGACGTTGAACACTGAAGCTTTCTTT. Using reference TRBV3-1 and TRBJ1-1 for the parts outside the CDR3, the full variable domain is DTAVSQTPKYLVTQMGNDKSIKCEQNLGHDTMYWYKQDSKKFLKIMFSYNNKELIINETVPNRFSPKSPDKAHLNLHINSLELGDSAVYFCASSPGRTLNTEAFFGQGTRLTVV.